This T cell receptor (beta chain) was found in a study of a mutant IDH1 vaccine in newly diagnosed glioma. Across the study: At week 35 came visit V12, and visit V13 followed at week 47. Study results and caveats: With respect to changes in top peripheral T cell clonotypes, pseudoprogression seemed unrelated.

With regard to this clone: Its antigen is currently unknown.

Time point noted: week 35, safety follow-up. Each vaccine dose was 300 ug of mutant IDH1 20-mer peptide, with topical imiquimod. Each tumor in the donors was a new WHO grade 3 or 4 astrocytoma, IDH1-mutant and ATRX-lost. Generated by immunoSEQ multiplex PCR, the TCRdb table keeps only in-frame clones and is missing some. Of 41,000 or so clones in the sample, approximately 90% were seen once. V lost 0 bases to trimming and J lost 8 bases, with 13 bases between them. The length of the CDR3 is 14 residues. Germline CDR1 is MGHRA and CDR2 is YSYEKL. This sequence originates from a man aged 40-49 years with glioma. This material consisted of PBMCs, taken from a glioma patient whose treatment included an IDH1 peptide vaccine. The chain recombines TRBV4-1 with TRBJ1-2, with a weak D call TRBD1 (6 bases). This CDR3 reads CASSQETGRNGYTF. In DNA, the CDR3 is TGCGCCAGCAGCCAAGAAACAGGGAGAAACGGCTACACCTTC.